This T cell receptor (beta chain) was identified in a study of shared clonotypes between healthy human individuals. The table came from immunoSEQ multiplex PCR; TCRdb's copy has only in-frame clones and leaves some out. In the table there are fewer than 550,000 clones, almost 80% of which are singletons. Study observations and caveats: Expectations were that clonotype sharing among donors would be affected by sequencing depth.

To note about this clone: Its antigen is undetermined.

Sample: PBMCs. This TCR was recovered from a woman aged 40 to 50 in good health. Some clones in this sample may be carry-over from other donors' samples.

The CDR3 DNA follows: TGTGCCAGCAGCCCCCGGACAAACACCGGGGAGCTGTTTTTT. Protein: CASSPRTNTGELFF. The V call is TRBV2, the J call TRBJ2-2; perhaps TRBD1 as D (5 bases). V lost 6 bases and J lost 2, with 10 bases in between. This CDR3 is built from 14 residues. CDR1 and CDR2 from the germline V gene are SNHLY and FYNNEI.